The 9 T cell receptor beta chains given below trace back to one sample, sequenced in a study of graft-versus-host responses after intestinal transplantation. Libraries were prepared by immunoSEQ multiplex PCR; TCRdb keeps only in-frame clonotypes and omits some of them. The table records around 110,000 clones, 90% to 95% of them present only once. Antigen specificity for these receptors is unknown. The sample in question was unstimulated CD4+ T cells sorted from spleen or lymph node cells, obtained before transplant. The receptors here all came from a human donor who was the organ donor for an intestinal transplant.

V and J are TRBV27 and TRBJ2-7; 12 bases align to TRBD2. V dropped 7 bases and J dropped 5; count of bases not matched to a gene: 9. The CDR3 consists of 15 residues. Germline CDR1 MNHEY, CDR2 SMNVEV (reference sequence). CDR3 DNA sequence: TGTGCCAGCACCTCGACTAGCGGGAGTCGTGACGAGCAGTACTTC. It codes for CASTSTSGSRDEQYF.

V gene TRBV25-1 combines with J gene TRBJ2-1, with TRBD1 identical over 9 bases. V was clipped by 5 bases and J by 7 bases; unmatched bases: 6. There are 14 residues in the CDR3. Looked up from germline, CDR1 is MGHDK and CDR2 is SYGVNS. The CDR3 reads CASSHRGRGNEQFF. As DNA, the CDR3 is TGTGCCAGCAGTCACAGGGGGCGCGGGAATGAGCAGTTCTTC.

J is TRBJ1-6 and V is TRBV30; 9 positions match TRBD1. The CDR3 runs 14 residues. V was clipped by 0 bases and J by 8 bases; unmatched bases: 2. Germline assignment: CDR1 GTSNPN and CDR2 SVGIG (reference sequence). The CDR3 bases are TGTGCCTGGAGTGTACGGACAGGGGATTCACCCCTCCACTTT. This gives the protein CAWSVRTGDSPLHF.

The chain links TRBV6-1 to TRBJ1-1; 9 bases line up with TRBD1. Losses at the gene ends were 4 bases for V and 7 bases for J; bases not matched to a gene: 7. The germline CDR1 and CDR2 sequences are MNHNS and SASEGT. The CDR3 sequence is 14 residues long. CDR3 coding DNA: TGTGCCAGCAGTGTTCGGACAGGGGAGGATGAAGCTTTCTTT. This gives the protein CASSVRTGEDEAFF.

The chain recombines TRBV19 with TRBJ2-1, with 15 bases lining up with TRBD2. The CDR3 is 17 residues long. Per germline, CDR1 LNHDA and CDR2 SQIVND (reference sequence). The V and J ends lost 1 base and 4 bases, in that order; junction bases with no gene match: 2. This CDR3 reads CASSIVGTSGRYNEQFF. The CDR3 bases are TGTGCCAGTAGTATAGTTGGGACTAGCGGGAGGTACAATGAGCAGTTCTTC.

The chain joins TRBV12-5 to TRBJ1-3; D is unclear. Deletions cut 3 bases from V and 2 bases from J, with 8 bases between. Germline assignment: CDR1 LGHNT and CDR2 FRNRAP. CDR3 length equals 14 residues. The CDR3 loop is CASGFEGPGNTIYF. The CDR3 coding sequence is TGTGCTAGTGGTTTTGAGGGTCCTGGAAACACCATATATTTT.

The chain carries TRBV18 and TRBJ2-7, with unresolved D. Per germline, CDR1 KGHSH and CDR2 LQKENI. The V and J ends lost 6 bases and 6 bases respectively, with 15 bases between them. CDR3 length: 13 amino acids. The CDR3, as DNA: TGTGCCAGCTCTCCTGGGGTGGGCCTCGAGCAGTACTTC. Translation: CASSPGVGLEQYF. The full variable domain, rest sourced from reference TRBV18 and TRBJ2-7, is NAGVMQNPRHLVRRRGQEARLRCSPMKGHSHVYWYRQLPEEGLKFMVYLQKENIIDESGMPKERFSAEFPKEGPSILRIQQVVRGDSAAYFCASSPGVGLEQYFGPGTRLTVT.

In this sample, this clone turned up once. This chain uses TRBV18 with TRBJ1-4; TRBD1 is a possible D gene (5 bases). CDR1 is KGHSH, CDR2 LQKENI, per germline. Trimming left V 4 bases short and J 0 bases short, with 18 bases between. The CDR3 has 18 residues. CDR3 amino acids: CASSRELQEPATNEKLFF. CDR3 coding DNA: TGTGCCAGCTCACGAGAATTACAGGAGCCTGCAACTAATGAAAAACTGTTTTTT.

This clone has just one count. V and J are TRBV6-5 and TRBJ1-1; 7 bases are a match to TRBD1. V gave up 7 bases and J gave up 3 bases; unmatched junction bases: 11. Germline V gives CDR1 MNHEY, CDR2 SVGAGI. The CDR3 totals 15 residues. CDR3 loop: CASNGGQVFDTEAFF. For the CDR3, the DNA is TGTGCCAGCAACGGAGGACAGGTTTTCGACACTGAAGCTTTCTTT.